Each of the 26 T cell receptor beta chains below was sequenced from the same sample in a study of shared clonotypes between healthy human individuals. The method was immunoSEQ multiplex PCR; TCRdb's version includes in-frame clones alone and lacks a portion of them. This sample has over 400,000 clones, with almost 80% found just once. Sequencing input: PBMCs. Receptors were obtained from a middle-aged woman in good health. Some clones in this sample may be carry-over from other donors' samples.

In nucleotides, the CDR3 is TGTGCCAGCAGGCAAGGGTCCTACGAGCAGTACTTC. Amino acids: CASRQGSYEQYF. V is TRBV6-6 and J is TRBJ2-7; D gene unclear. This CDR3 has 12 amino acids. CDR1 and CDR2 (germline): MNHNY, SVGAGI (reference sequence). The V end was cut by 6 bases, the J end by 1 base, with 7 bases between.

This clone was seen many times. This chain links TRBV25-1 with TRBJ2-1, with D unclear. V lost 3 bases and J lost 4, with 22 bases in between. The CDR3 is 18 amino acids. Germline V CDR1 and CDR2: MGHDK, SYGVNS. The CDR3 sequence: CASSDQRQTRNPYNEQFF. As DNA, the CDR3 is TGTGCCAGCAGTGATCAGAGGCAGACCAGAAACCCTTACAATGAGCAGTTCTTC.

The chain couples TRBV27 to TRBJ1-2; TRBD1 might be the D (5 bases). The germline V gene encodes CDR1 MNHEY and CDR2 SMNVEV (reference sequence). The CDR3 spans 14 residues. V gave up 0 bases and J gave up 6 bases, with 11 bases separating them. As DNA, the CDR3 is TGTGCCAGCAGTTTATCCGCAGGGTTAGATGGCTACACCTTC. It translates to CASSLSAGLDGYTF.

CDR3 amino acids: CASRRTGDQPQHF. CDR3 DNA sequence: TGTGCCAGCAGACGGACAGGGGATCAGCCCCAGCATTTT. This sequence joins TRBV28 and TRBJ1-5, with 9 bases identical to TRBD1. CDR3 size: 13 residues. V lost 6 bases to trimming and J lost 5 bases; unmatched junction nucleotides: 2. Per the germline V gene, CDR1 is MDHEN and CDR2 is SYDVKM.

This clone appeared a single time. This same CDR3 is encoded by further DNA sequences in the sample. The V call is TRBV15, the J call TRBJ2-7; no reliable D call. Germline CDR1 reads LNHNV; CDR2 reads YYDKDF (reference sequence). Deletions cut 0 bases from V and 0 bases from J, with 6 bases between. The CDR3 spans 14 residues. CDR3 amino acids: CATSRDRSSYEQYF. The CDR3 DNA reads TGTGCCACCAGCAGAGATCGGTCCTCCTACGAGCAGTACTTC. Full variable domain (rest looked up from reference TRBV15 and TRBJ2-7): DAMVIQNPRYQVTQFGKPVTLSCSQTLNHNVMYWYQQKSSQAPKLLFHYYDKDFNNEADTPDNFQSRRPNTSFCFLDIRSPGLGDTAMYLCATSRDRSSYEQYFGPGTRLTVT.

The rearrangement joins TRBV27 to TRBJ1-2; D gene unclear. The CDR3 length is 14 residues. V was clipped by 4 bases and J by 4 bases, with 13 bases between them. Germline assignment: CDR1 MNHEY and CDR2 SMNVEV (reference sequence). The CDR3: CASSSSVSLYGYTF. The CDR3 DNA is TGTGCCAGCAGTTCCTCTGTTTCCCTCTATGGCTACACCTTC.

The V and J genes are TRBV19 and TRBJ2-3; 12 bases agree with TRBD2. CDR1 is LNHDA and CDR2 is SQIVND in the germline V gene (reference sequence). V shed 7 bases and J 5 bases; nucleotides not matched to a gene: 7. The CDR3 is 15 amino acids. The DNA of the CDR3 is TGTGCCAGTACCTTACTAGCGGGAGGCAGAGATACGCAGTATTTT. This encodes CASTLLAGGRDTQYF.

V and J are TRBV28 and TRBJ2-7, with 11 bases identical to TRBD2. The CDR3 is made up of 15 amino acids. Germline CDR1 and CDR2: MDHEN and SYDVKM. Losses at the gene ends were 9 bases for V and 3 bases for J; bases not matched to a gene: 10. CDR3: CASLIAGGPYYEQYF. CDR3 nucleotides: TGTGCCAGTCTGATAGCGGGAGGGCCGTACTACGAGCAGTACTTC.

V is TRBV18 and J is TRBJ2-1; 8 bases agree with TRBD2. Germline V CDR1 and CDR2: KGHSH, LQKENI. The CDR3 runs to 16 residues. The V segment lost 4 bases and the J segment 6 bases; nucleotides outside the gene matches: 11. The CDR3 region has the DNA TGTGCCAGCTCACGGGGGCAGCGGGAGTTGGGCAATGAGCAGTTCTTC. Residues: CASSRGQRELGNEQFF.

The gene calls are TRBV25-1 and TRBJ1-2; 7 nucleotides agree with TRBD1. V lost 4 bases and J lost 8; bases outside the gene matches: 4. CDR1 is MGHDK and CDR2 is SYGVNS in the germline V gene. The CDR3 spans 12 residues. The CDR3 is CASSGRQGGYTF. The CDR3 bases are TGTGCCAGCAGTGGGAGACAGGGAGGCTACACCTTC.

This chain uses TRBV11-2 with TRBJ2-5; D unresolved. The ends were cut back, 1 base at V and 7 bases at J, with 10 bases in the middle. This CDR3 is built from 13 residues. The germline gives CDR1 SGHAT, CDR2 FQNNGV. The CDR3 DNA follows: TGTGCCAGCAGCTTAGTACTGGTGGGGACCCAGTACTTC. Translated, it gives CASSLVLVGTQYF. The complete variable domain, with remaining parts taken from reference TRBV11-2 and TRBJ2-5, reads EAGVAQSPRYKIIEKRQSVAFWCNPISGHATLYWYQQILGQGPKLLIQFQNNGVVDDSQLPKDRFSAERLKGVDSTLKIQPAKLEDSAVYLCASSLVLVGTQYFGPGTRLLVL.

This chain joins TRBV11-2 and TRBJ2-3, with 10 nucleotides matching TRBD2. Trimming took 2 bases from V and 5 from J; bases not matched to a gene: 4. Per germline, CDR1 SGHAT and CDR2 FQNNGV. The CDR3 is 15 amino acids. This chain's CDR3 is CASSLLAGVGDTQYF. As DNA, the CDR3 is TGTGCCAGCAGCTTACTAGCGGGAGTGGGAGATACGCAGTATTTT.

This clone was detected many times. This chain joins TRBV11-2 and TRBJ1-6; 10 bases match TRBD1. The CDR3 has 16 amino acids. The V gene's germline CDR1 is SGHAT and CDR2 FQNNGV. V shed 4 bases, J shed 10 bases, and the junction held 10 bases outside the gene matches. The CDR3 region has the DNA TGTGCCAGCAGCTGGGCGGGGGGACAGGGGAACTCACCCCTCCACTTT. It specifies CASSWAGGQGNSPLHF.

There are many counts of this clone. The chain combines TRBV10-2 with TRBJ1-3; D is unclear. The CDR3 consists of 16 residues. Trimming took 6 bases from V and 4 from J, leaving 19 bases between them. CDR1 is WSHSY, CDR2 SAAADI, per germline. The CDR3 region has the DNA TGCGCCAGCAGCGCCGGACGTCCGACCCAAGGAAACACCATATATTTT. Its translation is CASSAGRPTQGNTIYF.

The DNA for the CDR3 is TGTGCCAGCAGCCGGGGAGGCGGGGACTCCTACGAGCAGTACTTC. This codes for CASSRGGGDSYEQYF. V is TRBV5-5 and J is TRBJ2-7; D may be TRBD2 (6 bases). CDR1 and CDR2 from the germline V gene are SGHKS and YYEKEE (reference sequence). This CDR3 contains 15 residues. V lost 4 bases and J lost 0, with 14 bases in between.

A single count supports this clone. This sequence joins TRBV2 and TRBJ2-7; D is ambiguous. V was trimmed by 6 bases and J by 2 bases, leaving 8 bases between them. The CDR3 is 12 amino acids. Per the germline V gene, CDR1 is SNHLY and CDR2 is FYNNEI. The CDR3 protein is CASRPDTYEQYF. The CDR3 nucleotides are TGTGCCAGCAGGCCGGATACCTACGAGCAGTACTTC.

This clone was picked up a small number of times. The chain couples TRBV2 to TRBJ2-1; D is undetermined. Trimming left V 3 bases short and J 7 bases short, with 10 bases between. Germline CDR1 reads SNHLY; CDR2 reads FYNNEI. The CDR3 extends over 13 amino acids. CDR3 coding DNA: TGTGCCAGCAGTGATCCAGCTCCGAATGAGCAGTTCTTC. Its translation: CASSDPAPNEQFF.

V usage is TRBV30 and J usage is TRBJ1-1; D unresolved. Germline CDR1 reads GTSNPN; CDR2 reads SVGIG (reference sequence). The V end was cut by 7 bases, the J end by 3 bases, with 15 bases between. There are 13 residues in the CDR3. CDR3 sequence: CASRADGDTEAFF. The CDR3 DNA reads TGTGCCTCCCGGGCTGATGGGGACACTGAAGCTTTCTTT.

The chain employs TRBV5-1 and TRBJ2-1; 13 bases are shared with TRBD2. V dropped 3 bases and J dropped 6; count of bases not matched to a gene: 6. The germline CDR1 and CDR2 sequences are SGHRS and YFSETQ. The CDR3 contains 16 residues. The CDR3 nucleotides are TGCGCCAGCAGCTCGGGACTAGCGGGAATGGGCAATGAGCAGTTCTTC. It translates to CASSSGLAGMGNEQFF.

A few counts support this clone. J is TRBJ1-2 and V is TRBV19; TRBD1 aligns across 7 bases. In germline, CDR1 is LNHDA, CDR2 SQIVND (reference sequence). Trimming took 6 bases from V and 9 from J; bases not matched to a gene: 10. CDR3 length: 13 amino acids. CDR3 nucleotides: TGTGCCAGTAGCATCGGACAGGTCTCGCGCTACACCTTC. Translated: CASSIGQVSRYTF.

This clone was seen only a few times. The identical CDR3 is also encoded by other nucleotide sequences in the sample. The chain's CDR3 is CASKGPRPSTDTQYF. CDR3 DNA sequence: TGTGCCAGCAAGGGACCTCGCCCCAGCACAGATACGCAGTATTTT. The chain couples TRBV6-1 to TRBJ2-3, with D perhaps TRBD1 or TRBD2 (5 bases each). Germline V lookup: CDR1 MNHNS, CDR2 SASEGT. The CDR3 has 15 residues. Trimming took 7 bases from V and 0 from J, leaving 14 bases between them.

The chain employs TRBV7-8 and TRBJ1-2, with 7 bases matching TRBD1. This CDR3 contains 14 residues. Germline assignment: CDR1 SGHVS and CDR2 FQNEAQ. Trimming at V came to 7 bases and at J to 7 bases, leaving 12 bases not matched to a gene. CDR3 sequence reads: CASTPRDSYSGYTF. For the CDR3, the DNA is TGTGCCAGCACCCCTCGGGACAGCTATTCTGGCTACACCTTC. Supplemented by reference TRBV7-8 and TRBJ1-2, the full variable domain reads GAGVSQSPRYKVAKRGQDVALRCDPISGHVSLFWYQQALGQGPEFLTYFQNEAQLDKSGLPSDRFFAERPEGSVSTLKIQRTQQEDSAVYLCASTPRDSYSGYTFGSGTRLTVV.

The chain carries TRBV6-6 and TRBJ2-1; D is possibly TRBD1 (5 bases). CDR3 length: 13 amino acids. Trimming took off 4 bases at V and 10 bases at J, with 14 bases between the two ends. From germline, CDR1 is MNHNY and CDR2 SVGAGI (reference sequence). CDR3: CASSLARPGEQFF. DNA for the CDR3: TGTGCCAGCAGTTTGGCCCGACCAGGGGAGCAGTTCTTC.

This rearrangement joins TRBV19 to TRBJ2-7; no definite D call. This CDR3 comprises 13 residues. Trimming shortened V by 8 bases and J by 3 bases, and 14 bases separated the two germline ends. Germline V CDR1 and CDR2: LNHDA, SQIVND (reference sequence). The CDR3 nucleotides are TGTGCCAGTGCGCTGGACGTCGACTACGAGCAGTACTTC. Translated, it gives CASALDVDYEQYF.

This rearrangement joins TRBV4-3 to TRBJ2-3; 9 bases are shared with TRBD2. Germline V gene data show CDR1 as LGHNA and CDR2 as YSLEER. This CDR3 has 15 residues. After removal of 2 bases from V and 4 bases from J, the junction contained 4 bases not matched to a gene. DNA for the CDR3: TGCGCCAGCAGCCAAATAGCGGGAGTCCCAGATACGCAGTATTTT. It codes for CASSQIAGVPDTQYF.

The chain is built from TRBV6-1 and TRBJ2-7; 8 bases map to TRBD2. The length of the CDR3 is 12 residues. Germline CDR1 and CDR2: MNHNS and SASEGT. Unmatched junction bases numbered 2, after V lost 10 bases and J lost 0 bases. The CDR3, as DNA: TGTGCCACGCTAGCGGGCTCCTACGAGCAGTACTTC. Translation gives CATLAGSYEQYF.